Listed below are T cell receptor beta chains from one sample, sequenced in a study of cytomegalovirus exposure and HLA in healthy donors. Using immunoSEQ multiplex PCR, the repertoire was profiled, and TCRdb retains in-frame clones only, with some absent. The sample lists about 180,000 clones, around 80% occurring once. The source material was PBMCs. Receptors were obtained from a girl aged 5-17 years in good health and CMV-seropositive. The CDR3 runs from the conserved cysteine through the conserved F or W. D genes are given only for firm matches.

CDR3aa: CASSNGQGPTDTQYF
v_gene: TRBV5-6
d_gene: TRBD1

CDR3aa: CAWSVVPGVTNERLFF
v_gene: TRBV30
d_gene: .

CDR3aa: CASSAAAVFNYGYTF
v_gene: TRBV5-5
d_gene: .

CDR3aa: CASSLGTGGNQPQHF
v_gene: TRBV27
d_gene: TRBD1

CDR3aa: CASSFGRTGQSYEQYF
v_gene: TRBV5-1
d_gene: TRBD1

CDR3aa: CASSLAAGPNTGELFF
v_gene: TRBV7-6
d_gene: .

CDR3aa: CASSFSGVPGGIQPSSYNEQFF
v_gene: TRBV27
d_gene: .

CDR3aa: CASSEGRWNEKLFF
v_gene: TRBV2
d_gene: .

CDR3aa: CASSSQGAGTDTQYF
v_gene: TRBV6-5
d_gene: TRBD1

CDR3aa: CASSLTGSYEQYF
v_gene: TRBV27
d_gene: .

CDR3aa: CASLGGVAEAFF
v_gene: TRBV9
d_gene: .

CDR3aa: CASSRYRDTEAFF
v_gene: TRBV7-2
d_gene: .

CDR3aa: CASSQYLAGGNTGELFF
v_gene: TRBV23-1
d_gene: TRBD2

CDR3aa: CASSYSFANEQFF
v_gene: TRBV6-5
d_gene: .

CDR3aa: CASSFQGRHTEAFF
v_gene: TRBV2
d_gene: .

CDR3aa: CASSLGQGGNQETQYF
v_gene: TRBV9
d_gene: TRBD1

CDR3aa: CASSLTGSYEQYF
v_gene: TRBV27
d_gene: .

CDR3aa: CASSQRTGDYGYTF
v_gene: TRBV9
d_gene: TRBD1

CDR3aa: CATRTQGASSGANVLTF
v_gene: TRBV10-3
d_gene: TRBD1

CDR3aa: CASSPLTTHTDTQYF
v_gene: TRBV18
d_gene: .

CDR3aa: CASSGGSPSYEQYF
v_gene: TRBV25-1
d_gene: TRBD2

CDR3aa: CASSSGQRADTQYF
v_gene: TRBV5-4
d_gene: .

CDR3aa: CASSVVAGPTYEQYF
v_gene: TRBV9
d_gene: .

CDR3aa: CASSLGTAKGQPQHF
v_gene: TRBV5-1
d_gene: TRBD1

CDR3aa: CASSLGLSYEQYF
v_gene: TRBV19
d_gene: .

CDR3aa: CASSLLTSGRNEQFF
v_gene: TRBV5-1
d_gene: TRBD2

CDR3aa: CASSSDTLSYEQYF
v_gene: TRBV11-2
d_gene: .

CDR3aa: CASSPLLALQETQYF
v_gene: TRBV18
d_gene: .

CDR3aa: CASSEPGLAGYQETQYF
v_gene: TRBV5-6
d_gene: TRBD2

CDR3aa: CASSQGLAGGELFF
v_gene: TRBV7-2
d_gene: TRBD2

CDR3aa: CASSFGGTEAFF
v_gene: TRBV5-1
d_gene: .

CDR3aa: CASSPGGRGNTIYF
v_gene: TRBV18
d_gene: .

CDR3aa: CASSLGQGAIRTGELFF
v_gene: TRBV5-4
d_gene: TRBD1

CDR3aa: CASSTQGGVETQYF
v_gene: TRBV19
d_gene: TRBD2

CDR3aa: CASSRSGPSGPHTGELFF
v_gene: TRBV7-9
d_gene: TRBD2

CDR3aa: CAGGEPGETYEQYF
v_gene: TRBV6-1
d_gene: .

CDR3aa: CASSLGQGAEKLFF
v_gene: TRBV6-5
d_gene: TRBD1

CDR3aa: CSSSEDSYGYTF
v_gene: TRBV7-9
d_gene: .

CDR3aa: CASSPVLAGANEQFF
v_gene: TRBV9
d_gene: TRBD2

CDR3aa: CASSPNAGSNNEQFF
v_gene: TRBV7-3
d_gene: .

CDR3aa: CASSLEGGYTIYF
v_gene: TRBV7-2
d_gene: .

CDR3aa: CSVQRGGAEAFF
v_gene: TRBV29-1
d_gene: .

CDR3aa: CASVLEVVTDTQYF
v_gene: TRBV12-5
d_gene: .

CDR3aa: CASSPLDSLNFSNYGYTF
v_gene: TRBV7-9
d_gene: .

CDR3aa: CASSQDGQGDQPQHF
v_gene: TRBV4-1
d_gene: TRBD1

CDR3aa: CASSQGQVLSYEQYF
v_gene: TRBV18
d_gene: TRBD1

CDR3aa: CASSIGQGDETQYF
v_gene: TRBV19
d_gene: TRBD1

CDR3aa: CASSGEETQYF
v_gene: TRBV9
d_gene: .

CDR3aa: CASSLTGGPVYEQYF
v_gene: TRBV11-1
d_gene: TRBD2

CDR3aa: CASSASLWAGIYGYTF
v_gene: TRBV5-4
d_gene: .

CDR3aa: CAIRPALGTDSGNTIYF
v_gene: TRBV10-3
d_gene: .

CDR3aa: CASSWTSGGHNEQFF
v_gene: TRBV2
d_gene: TRBD2

CDR3aa: CAISEGTGAAGTQYF
v_gene: TRBV6-1
d_gene: TRBD1

CDR3aa: CASSKQGVNYEQYF
v_gene: TRBV6-1
d_gene: .

CDR3aa: CASSLLHPGTIYEQYF
v_gene: TRBV5-1
d_gene: .

CDR3aa: CAISGQTGSYYEQFF
v_gene: TRBV10-3
d_gene: .

CDR3aa: CASSPTGEQFF
v_gene: TRBV12-1
d_gene: .

CDR3aa: CASSYSPSYEQYF
v_gene: TRBV6-5
d_gene: .